The 2 T cell receptor beta chains listed next were all sequenced from one sample in a study of blood T cell repertoires in COVID-19. Assay used: immunoSEQ multiplex PCR; TCRdb lists only in-frame clones, some missing. Among about 81,000 clones, around 88% were seen once, and the ten largest hold around 4.8%. The material sequenced was peripheral blood. These receptors all come from a woman of 80 years or more with acute or convalescent COVID-19.

The V and J genes are TRBV7-6 and TRBJ2-2; the D is unclear. Trimming shortened V by 3 bases and J by 1 base, and 9 bases separated the two germline ends. CDR3 length equals 15 residues. The V gene's germline CDR1 is SGHVS and CDR2 FNYEAQ. CDR3 DNA: TGTGCCAGCAGCTTCTTAGACAAGAACACCGGGGAGCTGTTTTTT. Its protein is CASSFLDKNTGELFF.

This clone was seen more than once but under ten times. CDR3 protein: CASSPPGGLASNYGYTF. CDR3 DNA: TGTGCCAGCAGTCCCCCGGGGGGGCTAGCATCTAACTATGGCTACACCTTC. The chain couples TRBV6-6 to TRBJ1-2; D is possibly TRBD1 (6 bases). The CDR3 extends over 17 amino acids. The V gene lost 5 bases and the J gene lost 0 bases, with 19 bases spanning the gap. Germline CDR1 is MNHNY and CDR2 is SVGAGI (reference sequence).